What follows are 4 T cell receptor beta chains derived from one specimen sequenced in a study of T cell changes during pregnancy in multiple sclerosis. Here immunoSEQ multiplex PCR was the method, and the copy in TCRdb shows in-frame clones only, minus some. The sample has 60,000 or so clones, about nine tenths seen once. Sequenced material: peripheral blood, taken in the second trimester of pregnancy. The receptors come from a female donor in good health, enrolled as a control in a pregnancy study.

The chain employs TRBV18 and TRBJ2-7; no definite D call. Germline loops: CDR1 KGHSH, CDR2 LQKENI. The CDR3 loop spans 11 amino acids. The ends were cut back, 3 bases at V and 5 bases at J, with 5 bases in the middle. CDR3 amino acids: CASSPVHEQYF. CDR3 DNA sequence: TGTGCCAGCTCACCCGTCCACGAGCAGTACTTC.

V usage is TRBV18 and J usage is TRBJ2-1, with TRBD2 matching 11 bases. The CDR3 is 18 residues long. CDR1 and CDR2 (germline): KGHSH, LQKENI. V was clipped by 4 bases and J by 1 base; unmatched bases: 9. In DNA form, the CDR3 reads TGTGCCAGCTCACGAAACCCTCCTAGCGGGAGGTCCTACAATGAGCAGTTCTTC. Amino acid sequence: CASSRNPPSGRSYNEQFF.

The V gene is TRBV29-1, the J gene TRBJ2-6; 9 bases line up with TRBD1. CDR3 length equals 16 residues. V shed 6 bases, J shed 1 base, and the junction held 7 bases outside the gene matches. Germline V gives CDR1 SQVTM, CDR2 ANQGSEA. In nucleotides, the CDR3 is TGCAGCGTAAGACAGGGGGTAGGTTCTGGGGCCAACGTCCTGACTTTC. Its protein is CSVRQGVGSGANVLTF.

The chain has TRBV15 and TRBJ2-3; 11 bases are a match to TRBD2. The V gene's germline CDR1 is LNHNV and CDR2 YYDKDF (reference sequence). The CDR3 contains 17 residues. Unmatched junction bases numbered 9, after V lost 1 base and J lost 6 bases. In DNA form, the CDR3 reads TGTGCCACCAGCAGAGCCCTTCAGACTAGCGGGATGGATACGCAGTATTTT. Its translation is CATSRALQTSGMDTQYF.